This T cell receptor beta chain was observed in a study of shared clonotypes between healthy human individuals (dated by TCRdb to 2018 to 2020). As for the study more broadly: The cohort included a few men and a couple of women between 18 and 49 years of age. Each donor's leukapheresis produced roughly between roughly 0.94 and 9.5 billion PBMCs. Different laboratories and diverse techniques were used to prepare libraries and sequence TCR repertoires, to increase sequencing depth and limit assay-specific biases. To estimate repertoire size and how much clonotypes are shared between individuals, the study performed deep sequencing of blood TCR repertoires from roughly five healthy adults.

Results the study describes overall, beyond this receptor: Pairwise subsampling indicated that sequencing depth was expected to affect the degree of clonotype sharing among donors. The small number of donors limited the genetic and exposure-history diversity represented. Sampling was limited to blood, and TCR repertoires in tissue likely differ from TCR repertoires in blood.

Donors were healthy HIV-negative adults with no recently reported acute infections or vaccinations. Every donor was a Caucasian adult residing in Nashville, Tennessee, USA. For unsorted samples, 84 million or so PBMCs were counted, and genomic DNA was extracted using the QIAamp DNA Blood Mini kit. Blood was obtained by leukapheresis, after which PBMCs were separated by Ficoll-Histopaque density gradient centrifugation and cryopreserved in liquid nitrogen vapor phase. A distance of 10 bases separates the germline ends of V and J, which lose 4 bases and 4 bases respectively. CDR1 and CDR2, per the germline V gene (reference sequence), are GTSNPN and SVGIG. The CDR3 runs 12 amino acids, cysteine and phenylalanine included. Only the CDR3 portion is preserved as DNA: 36 bases, with reading frame beginning at the first base. TCR CDR3 regions were amplified from genomic DNA by multiplex PCR using the deep immunoSEQ assay. Extracted genomic DNA from each cell subset was distributed evenly across all wells of several immunoSEQ 96-well plates, and each plate was treated as a replicate. For unsorted PBMC, roughly 270 ng genomic DNA, equal to 25,000 to 35,000 T cell genomes, was loaded into each replicate PCR. Genomic DNA from unsorted PBMC was sequenced over ten immunoSEQ deep assay plates. Purified libraries were quantified with a Qubit 3.0 fluorometer, sized on a Bioanalyzer 2100, and re-quantified with the KAPA Library Quantification kit. A separate single-read 150-cycle Illumina NextSeq 550 flow cell was used to sequence each immunoSEQ 96-well plate. On the authors' methods: The immunoSEQ output contained only junctional sequences without quality scores, so filtering could not match that applied to full-length reads. Sequences were annotated with PyIR, a Python wrapper for IgBLAST v1.9, and V/J genes and CDR3 were assigned using IMGT germline references. Reads were filtered out if the reads had weak V/J assignments (E-value above 1e-6), no CDR3, stop codons, out-of-frame junctions, or ambiguous translated residues. A V3J clonotype was defined by an identical inferred V gene, J gene, and CDR3 amino acid sequence. Percentage overlap between repertoires was computed as shared unique clonotypes divided by the size of the smaller repertoire. Repertoire richness was assessed with RTK rarefaction, the Chao1 estimator, and Recon v2.1 estimates of unobserved clonotypes. TCRdb limited this immuneACCESS table to in-frame rearrangements with V and J called. A share of clones is missing; checked studies link under half to unresolved V genes, and the rest is unexplained. The V and J calls and clone size were taken over from that table, and D and trimming were inferred from the DNA. The table for this sample lists about 470,000 clones; around 75% of them were counted only once. About 13% of the sample goes to the ten largest clones.

Details on this clone: What antigen it recognizes has not been identified. The sample holds no much larger clone one base away, and base qualities are not on file.

The receptor was isolated from a middle-aged woman in good health. Some clones in this sample may be carry-over from other donors' samples. Sample: PBMCs. This chain joins TRBV30 to TRBJ1-2; the D gene cannot be named for sure. The CDR3 protein is CAWNSVFYGYTF. The sequenced DNA is TGTGCCTGGAACAGCGTATTCTATGGCTACACCTTC.